This T cell receptor (beta chain) was captured in a study of blood T cell repertoires in COVID-19. Background on the study: Sites across the United States, Italy and Spain contributed samples from acute and convalescent COVID-19.

Participants' own reports of clinical history determined their cohort assignment. The data were produced by immunoSEQ multiplex PCR, yet TCRdb's version contains in-frame clones alone and is incomplete. Counted here are around 320,000 clones, roughly 90% occurring once; the ten biggest clones make up roughly 4.3%. J was trimmed by 5 bases and V by 1 base; bases with no gene match: 10. The CDR3 has 18 amino acids. Germline loops: CDR1 MGHRA, CDR2 YSYEKL. Specimen: PBMCs or T cells enriched from blood (not recorded which). The chain couples TRBV4-1 to TRBJ2-1, with 11 nucleotides matching TRBD2. The receptor comes from a woman aged 18-29 years with acute COVID-19. Written as DNA, the CDR3 is TGCGCCAGCAGCCAAGGGCTAGCGGGAGGCCTCAGGGACAATGAGCAGTTCTTC. Translating it yields CASSQGLAGGLRDNEQFF.